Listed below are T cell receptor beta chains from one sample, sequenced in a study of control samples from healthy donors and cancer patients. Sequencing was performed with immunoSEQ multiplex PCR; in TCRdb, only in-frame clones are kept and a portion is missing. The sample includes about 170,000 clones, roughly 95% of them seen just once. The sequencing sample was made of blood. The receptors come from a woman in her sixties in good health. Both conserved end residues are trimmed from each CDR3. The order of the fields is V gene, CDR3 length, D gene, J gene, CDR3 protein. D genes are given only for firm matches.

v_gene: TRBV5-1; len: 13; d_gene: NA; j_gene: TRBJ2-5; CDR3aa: ASSLEGGRGETQY
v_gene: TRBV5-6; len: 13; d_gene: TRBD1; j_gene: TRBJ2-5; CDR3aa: ASSLVGVTGETQY
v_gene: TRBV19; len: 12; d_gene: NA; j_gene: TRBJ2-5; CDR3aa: ASRLEAYQETQY
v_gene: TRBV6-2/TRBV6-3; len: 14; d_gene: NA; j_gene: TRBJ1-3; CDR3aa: ASSSHLGFSGNTIY
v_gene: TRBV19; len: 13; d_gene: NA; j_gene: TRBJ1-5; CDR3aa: ASSIFRGSNQPQH
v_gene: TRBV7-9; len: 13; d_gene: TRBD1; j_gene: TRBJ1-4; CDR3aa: ASSWGQGAIEKLF
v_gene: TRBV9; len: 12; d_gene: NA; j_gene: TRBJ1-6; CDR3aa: ASSVDWTNSPLH
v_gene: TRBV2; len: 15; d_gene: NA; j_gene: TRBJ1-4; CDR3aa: ASSDFREGITNEKLF
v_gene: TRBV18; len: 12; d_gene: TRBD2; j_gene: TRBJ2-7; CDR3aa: ASSPVGGVGEQY
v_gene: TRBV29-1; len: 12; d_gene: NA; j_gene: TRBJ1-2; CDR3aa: SVDFSEHGYGYT
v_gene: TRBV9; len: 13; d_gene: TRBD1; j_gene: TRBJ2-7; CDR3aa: ASSVLGTETYEQY
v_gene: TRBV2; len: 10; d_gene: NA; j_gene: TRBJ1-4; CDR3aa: ASSEIVEKLF
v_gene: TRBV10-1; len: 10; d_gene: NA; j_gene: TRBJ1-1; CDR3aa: ASSPGRGEAF
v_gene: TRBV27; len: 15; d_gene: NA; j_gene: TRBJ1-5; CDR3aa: ASSSILGRVYNQPQH
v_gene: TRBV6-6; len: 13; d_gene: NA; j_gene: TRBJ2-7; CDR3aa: ASSNAYGGSYEQY
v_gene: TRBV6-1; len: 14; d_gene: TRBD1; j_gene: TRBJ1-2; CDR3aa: ASSEMLGTATVGYT